These 21 T cell receptor beta chains were sequenced from one sample in a study of regulatory T cells in long-lasting Graves disease (dated by TCRdb to the early 2020s). The intended sense of this specimen's time point label: newly diagnosed GD, antithyroid drugs for less than 3 months. RNA was extracted from PBMCs in TRIzol for both TCR sequencing and RNA sequencing. The library was generated by multiplex PCR. TCRdb shows the sequencer as Illumina HiSeq 4000. To build TCR beta libraries, CDR3 regions were amplified by Arm-PCR using iRepertoire HTBI primers. Clones were called with MiXCR by TCRdb after fastp trimmed the public reads at Q25, and only in-frame beta chains were retained. Each CDR3 protein gets just one entry, which takes the most common genes and DNA from the rows behind it. The sample yields about 540,000 distinct CDR3 sequences; about 13% were counted once. Roughly 10% of the sample comes from the top ten.

These data also featured in a second study, about T cells in Graves' hyperthyroidism and ophthalmopathy.

This specimen consisted of peripheral blood mononuclear cells (PBMCs), obtained at new diagnosis, from a patient treated with antithyroid drugs. These receptors came from a man aged 30 to 45 with Graves disease. Donor details come from another sample of the same person, matched by shared clones.

CDR3 in DNA: TGTGCCAGCCACGGTGTGGGCAATCAGCCCCAGCATTTT. It specifies CASHGVGNQPQHF. This chain joins TRBV6-1 and TRBJ1-5; D gene uncertain. Germline V gene lookup returns CDR1 MNHNS and CDR2 SASEGT. This CDR3 comprises 13 residues. The ends were cut back, 8 bases at V and 2 bases at J, with 10 bases in the middle.

This clonotype was found many times. The CDR3 DNA follows: TGTGCCAGCAGCTCCGGACTAGCGGCCCGGGGGACATACGAGCAGTACTTC. This codes for CASSSGLAARGTYEQYF. The rearrangement links TRBV7-9 to TRBJ2-7; 10 bases are a match to TRBD2. The trim removed 4 bases at V and 4 bases at J, leaving 13 bases unmatched. The germline V gene has CDR1 SEHNR and CDR2 FQNEAQ (reference sequence). This CDR3 comprises 17 residues.

The chain has TRBV6-2 or TRBV6-3 and TRBJ2-1; D is unclear. Per the germline V gene, CDR1 is MNHEY and CDR2 is SVGEGT. The CDR3 extends over 16 amino acids. Between the trimmed V and J ends, which lost 7 bases and 8 bases, there was a span of 24 bases. The CDR3 bases are TGTGCCAGCACCCCCTGGCCCAGGCCACTCAATTATGAGCAGTTCTTC. Its translation is CASTPWPRPLNYEQFF.

The table lists this clonotype with many counts. The chain recombines TRBV29-1 with TRBJ2-7; TRBD2 agrees at 14 bases. Looked up from germline, CDR1 is SQVTM and CDR2 is ANQGSEA. CDR3 size: 13 residues. J lost 4 bases, V lost 6 bases, and 2 bases had no gene match. The CDR3, as DNA: TGCAGCGTCGGGACTAGCGGGAGATACGAGCAGTACTTC. It encodes CSVGTSGRYEQYF.

This clonotype was detected many times. J is TRBJ2-7 and V is TRBV6-1; no definite D call. The germline V gene encodes CDR1 MNHNS and CDR2 SASEGT. V lost 5 bases to trimming and J lost 5 bases, with 16 bases between them. The CDR3 consists of 14 residues. The CDR3 protein is CASSTRLPRNEQYF. The DNA for the CDR3 is TGTGCCAGCAGTACCCGGCTGCCGAGGAACGAGCAGTACTTC.

This chain uses TRBV7-2 with TRBJ1-2; D possibly corresponds to TRBD1 (5 bases). Germline loops: CDR1 SGHTA, CDR2 FQGNSA. V gave up 7 bases and J gave up 3 bases, with 12 bases separating them. The CDR3 spans 13 residues. This chain's CDR3 is CASTPGGYYGYTF. CDR3 nucleotide sequence: TGTGCCAGCACCCCCGGGGGGTACTATGGCTACACCTTC.

In DNA form, the CDR3 reads TGCAGCGTTGAGCTAGCGGGAGATTACGAGCAGTACTTC. This encodes CSVELAGDYEQYF. The chain carries TRBV29-1 and TRBJ2-7; 10 positions agree with TRBD2. The CDR3 sequence is 13 residues long. CDR1 is SQVTM and CDR2 is ANQGSEA in the germline V gene. V was clipped by 3 bases and J by 4 bases; unmatched bases: 3.

This clonotype was seen ten or more times. V and J are TRBV2 and TRBJ2-1; perhaps TRBD2 as D (6 bases). CDR3 length equals 14 residues. The V and J ends lost 7 bases and 0 bases respectively, with 10 bases between them. CDR1 is SNHLY, CDR2 FYNNEI, per germline. The CDR3 loop reads CASTSVSSYNEQFF. In DNA, the CDR3 is TGTGCCAGCACTAGCGTCAGCTCCTACAATGAGCAGTTCTTC.

This clonotype was seen more than once but under ten times. The chain recombines TRBV6-1 with TRBJ1-3, with D uncertain. Per the germline V gene, CDR1 is MNHNS and CDR2 is SASEGT. The CDR3 is 13 residues long. The V and J ends lost 5 bases and 4 bases respectively, with 9 bases between them. CDR3 in DNA: TGTGCCAGCAGTCGACATGGAGGAAACACCATATATTTT. Residues: CASSRHGGNTIYF.

This clonotype was observed many times. This sequence joins TRBV6-2 or TRBV6-3 and TRBJ1-5; D might be TRBD1 (5 bases). The germline V gene encodes CDR1 MNHEY and CDR2 SVGEGT. V was clipped by 7 bases and J by 2 bases, with 9 bases between them. The CDR3 runs 13 residues. CDR3 residues: CASNWDGNQPQHF. CDR3 DNA: TGTGCCAGCAACTGGGACGGCAATCAGCCCCAGCATTTT.

In its sample, this clonotype was seen many times. This chain links TRBV7-3 with TRBJ2-3, with no clear D. The CDR3 extends over 14 amino acids. Germline values: CDR1 SGHTA, CDR2 FQGTGA. V gave up 7 bases and J gave up 0 bases, with 11 bases separating them. CDR3 DNA sequence: TGTGCCAGCAAAAACGGACCTAGCACAGATACGCAGTATTTT. Protein sequence: CASKNGPSTDTQYF.

On this clonotype: A clone one base away is much larger, so this may be a read error. V is TRBV12-3 or TRBV12-4 and J is TRBJ2-5; TRBD2 is a possible D gene (7 bases). The CDR3 length is 14 residues. Trimming shortened V by 5 bases and J by 5 bases, and 15 bases separated the two germline ends. CDR3 residues: CASSKYGGQETQYF. The CDR3 bases are TGTGCCAGCAGTAAATACGGGGGGCAGGAGACCCAGTACTTC.

This clonotype was counted at least ten times. This chain connects TRBV7-2 to TRBJ1-2; D uncertain. The germline gives CDR1 SGHTA, CDR2 FQGNSA. Trimming shortened V by 5 bases and J by 6 bases, and 16 bases separated the two germline ends. The CDR3 length is 14 residues. The DNA for the CDR3 is TGTGCCAGCAGCCGTGCGTCTCCCGGCAATGGCTACACCTTC. Protein sequence: CASSRASPGNGYTF.

This clonotype has only a few counts. Lacking the conserved final phenylalanine or tryptophan, this CDR3 likely reflects a read error. It is unclear where the CDR3 begins or ends on the DNA, so no DNA is shown, and the CDR3 is as TCRdb lists it. This chain joins TRBV12-3 or TRBV12-4 and TRBJ2-7; TRBD2 was called by the table and not checked on the DNA. The CDR3 has 13 amino acids, counting both end residues. The chain's CDR3 is CASSLGLAGGGYS.

Points on this clonotype: A much larger clone lies one base from this, so it may be a read error. This chain joins TRBV2 and TRBJ2-5; D tentatively fits TRBD1 or TRBD2 (5 bases each). The CDR3 runs 14 residues. Trimming pared 7 bases from V and 2 bases from J, leaving 14 bases between. Germline V CDR1 and CDR2: SNHLY, FYNNEI. The CDR3 here is CASTPGAIQETQYF. In DNA, the CDR3 is TGTGCCAGCACCCCCGGGGCAATACAAGAGACCCAGTACTTC.

To note about this clonotype: Since a far larger clone is one base different, this is likely a read error. The rearrangement joins TRBV13 to TRBJ1-1; D not resolved. Germline-derived CDR1 and CDR2 are PRHDT and FYEKMQ (reference sequence). The length of the CDR3 is 14 residues. The CDR3 DNA follows: TGTGCCGGCAGCTTAGTCGGTTTGAACACTGAAGCTTTCTTT. This gives the protein CAGSLVGLNTEAFF.

The V and J genes are TRBV29-1 and TRBJ2-3; no firm D call. Trimming cost V 1 base and J 1 base, with 12 bases left between them. The germline gives CDR1 SQVTM, CDR2 ANQGSEA. The CDR3 length is 15 residues. CDR3 in amino acids: CSVEGLAEGTDTQYF. The CDR3 nucleotides are TGCAGCGTTGAAGGGTTAGCAGAGGGCACAGATACGCAGTATTTT.

This clonotype was seen ten or more times. This sequence joins TRBV6-2 or TRBV6-3 and TRBJ1-3; 8 bases are shared with TRBD1. Germline CDR1 and CDR2: MNHEY and SVGEGT. The CDR3 consists of 16 residues. The V gene end was trimmed by 0 bases and the J gene end by 3 bases; junction bases not matched to a gene: 4. As DNA, the CDR3 is TGTGCCAGCAGTTACTCTACAGGGGGTATTGGAAACACCATATATTTT. As protein: CASSYSTGGIGNTIYF.

The table lists this clonotype with many counts. The genes are TRBV2 and TRBJ2-3; TRBD2 aligns across 10 bases. Trimming at V came to 5 bases and at J to 0 bases, leaving 8 bases not matched to a gene. This CDR3 has 17 amino acids. Per the germline V gene, CDR1 is SNHLY and CDR2 is FYNNEI. CDR3 residues: CASSLRLAGTSTDTQYF. The CDR3 DNA reads as TGTGCCAGCAGTCTTCGACTAGCGGGCACTAGCACAGATACGCAGTATTTT.

This clonotype was detected ten times or more. This sequence joins TRBV18 and TRBJ2-3, with unresolved D. V shed 3 bases and J shed 3 bases, with 16 bases lying between them. In germline, CDR1 is KGHSH, CDR2 LQKENI. This CDR3 comprises 16 residues. The CDR3 DNA is TGTGCCAGCTCACCCCTCGTAAGCCAGCAGACAGATACGCAGTATTTT. It is translated as CASSPLVSQQTDTQYF.

This clonotype was picked up many times. The junction does not match germline at one end; this may be a read error. The V gene is TRBV12-3 or TRBV12-4, the J gene TRBJ2-2; TRBD1 or TRBD2 may be the D gene (6 bases each). The CDR3 sequence is 16 residues long. CDR3 DNA: TGTGCCAGCAGCTTAGAGGGGGGCACGAACACCGGGGAGCTGTTTTTT. It translates to CASSLEGGTNTGELFF.